This TCR beta chain was captured by sequencing in a study of neurological immune-mediated disorders. General observations from the study: Whereas HTLV-1-associated myelopathy showed the most TCR clonal expansion, multiple sclerosis showed the least, with levels below those of healthy controls.

A 10-nucleotide random UMI tagged transcripts in template-switch 5'RACE cDNA synthesis. A single record per CDR3 protein comes from TCRdb applying MiXCR to the 5' RACE reads. The repertoire holds about 24,000 distinct CDR3 sequences, with less than 15% as singletons. The time point was: technical triplicate 1. About a million sorted CD4+ or CD8+ T cells made each library. CDR1 is DFQATT, CDR2 SNEGSKA, per germline (reference sequence). The CDR3 loop spans 13 amino acids. Many counts were recorded for this clonotype. As yet, its antigen is unknown. The clonotype was recovered from a female donor with HTLV-1-associated myelopathy (HAM/TSP). The J gene is TRBJ1-3, the V gene TRBV20-1; D gene unclear. Sequenced input: CD4+ T cells from blood. The CDR3 bases are TGCAGCGTACCCGCCAATACTGGAAACACCATATATTTT. Its protein is CSVPANTGNTIYF.